Described below is a single TCR beta chain sequence and its context. The data were obtained in a study of blood T cell repertoires in COVID-19. As for the study in general: Samples taken during acute and convalescent COVID-19 were collected in the United States, Italy and Spain. The cDNA or gDNA used as material had been derived from T cells, B-cell-depleted T cells, or PBMCs.

Recovered status in Cohort 3 required two negative PCRs, clearance, or symptom resolution. In the original workflow: The assay estimated nucleated cells by amplifying reference gene primers. Only in-frame clones appear in the TCRdb table, and some are missing; sequencing was by immunoSEQ multiplex PCR. V, J and clone size were drawn from that table, and D and trimming were deduced from the DNA. In the table there are 150,000 or so clones, approximately 84% of which are singletons. There are 13 residues in the CDR3. Between the trimmed V and J ends, which lost 5 bases and 5 bases, there was a span of 11 bases. The germline CDR1 and CDR2 sequences are LNHDA and SQIVND (reference sequence).

Specimen: PBMCs or T cells enriched from blood (not recorded which). The chain employs TRBV19 and TRBJ2-3, with a weak D call TRBD2 (5 bases). This receptor was obtained from a woman between 45 and 65 years old who had recovered from COVID-19. CDR3 in amino acids: CASSLTNLDTQYF. The CDR3 nucleotides read TGTGCCAGTAGTTTGACTAATTTAGATACGCAGTATTTT.